This TCR beta chain was sequenced during a study of CD4 T cells in relation to SARS-CoV-2 and coronaviruses. Overall study: ViraFEST: approximately 10-day antigen culture of PBMCs, then TCR beta CDR3 sequencing.

Findings of the study overall: Approximately 65% of donors had memory CD4+ clonotypes crossrecognizing SARS-CoV-2 and common cold coronavirus spike. Pre-pandemic and post-infection samples never came from the same donor.

Comments on this clone: Its antigen remains unidentified.

Here immunoSEQ multiplex PCR was the method, and the copy in TCRdb shows in-frame clones only, minus some. The sample contains 25,000 to 30,000 clones, more than 65% of which appear only once. Germline assignment: CDR1 KGHSH and CDR2 LQKENI. The J segment lost 7 bases and the V segment lost 5 bases, leaving 4 bases of the junction unmatched. This CDR3 has 13 residues. The unexposed donors gave CD4+ T cells in about 2011-2018, prior to COVID-19. Isolation of CD4+ T cells took place after less than 13 days in culture. As cell numbers allowed, unexposed-donor CD4+ T cells faced SARS-CoV-2 S/N and four cold-coronavirus spikes.

This receptor was identified in a human donor in good health. The chain combines TRBV18 with TRBJ1-2; TRBD1 matches 10 bases. What was sequenced was CD4+ T cells from PBMCs, cultured in vitro. The chain's CDR3 is CASSARDRGGYTF. The CDR3 DNA is TGTGCCAGCTCAGCCCGGGACAGGGGTGGCTACACCTTC. Combining the CDR3 with reference TRBV18 and TRBJ1-2 gives the whole variable domain NAGVMQNPRHLVRRRGQEARLRCSPMKGHSHVYWYRQLPEEGLKFMVYLQKENIIDESGMPKERFSAEFPKEGPSILRIQQVVRGDSAAYFCASSARDRGGYTFGSGTRLTVV.